The 2 T cell receptor beta chains reported below all come from one sample, sequenced in a study of metastatic and nonmetastatic thyroid tumors. Thyroid surgery was preceded by no treatment in any patient. TCRdb called clones again from the PCR reads with MiXCR. The top ten hold 15% to 20% of the sample, which has around 6,600 clones, approximately 25% seen once. Sequencing was performed on adjacent normal tissue. These receptors came from a male donor with papillary thyroid cancer or a benign thyroid nodule (not recorded which). Some clones in this sample may be carry-over from other donors' samples.

The CDR3 sequence: CASSPFHPYEQYF. CDR3 bases: TGTGCCAGCTCCCCCTTTCACCCCTACGAGCAGTACTTC. This chain joins TRBV18 and TRBJ2-7; D is undetermined. The CDR3 length is 13 residues. V lost 6 bases and J lost 2, with 11 bases in between. Per the germline V gene, CDR1 is KGHSH and CDR2 is LQKENI.

The rearrangement joins TRBV20-1 to TRBJ2-1; 13 bases align to TRBD2. The V and J ends lost 5 bases and 9 bases, in that order; junction bases with no gene match: 16. The CDR3 sequence is 17 residues long. The germline V gene encodes CDR1 DFQATT and CDR2 SNEGSKA (reference sequence). The CDR3 region has the DNA TGCAGTGCTGCCCTACCGACTACTAGCGGGAGGGCCGGTGAGCAGTTCTTC. Amino acids: CSAALPTTSGRAGEQFF.